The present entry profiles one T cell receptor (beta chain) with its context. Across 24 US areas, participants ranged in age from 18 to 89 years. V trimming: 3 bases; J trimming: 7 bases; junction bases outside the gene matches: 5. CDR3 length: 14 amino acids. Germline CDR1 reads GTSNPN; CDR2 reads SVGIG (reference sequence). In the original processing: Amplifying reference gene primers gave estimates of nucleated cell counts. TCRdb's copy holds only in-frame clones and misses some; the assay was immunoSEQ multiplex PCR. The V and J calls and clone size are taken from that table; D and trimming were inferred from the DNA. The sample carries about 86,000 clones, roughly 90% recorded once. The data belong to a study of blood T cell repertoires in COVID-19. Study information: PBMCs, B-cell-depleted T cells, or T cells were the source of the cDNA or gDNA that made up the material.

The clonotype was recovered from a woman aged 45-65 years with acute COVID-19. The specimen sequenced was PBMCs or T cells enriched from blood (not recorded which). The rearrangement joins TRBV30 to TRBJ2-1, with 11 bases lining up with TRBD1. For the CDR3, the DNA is TGTGCCTGGAGGAAGGGACAGGGGGTTAATGAGCAGTTCTTC. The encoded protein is CAWRKGQGVNEQFF.